Below, 20 T cell receptor beta chains from the same sample are listed, as sequenced in a study of T cell responses to AZD1222 COVID-19 vaccine (dated by TCRdb to the early 2020s). Receptors were amplified or captured by the immunoSEQ multiplex PCR assay. The clones in this table, taken by TCRdb from immuneACCESS, are in-frame only. Not every clone is retained; where verified, under half of the shortfall comes from an unresolved V gene, and the cause of the rest is unknown. Counted in this sample were over 100,000 clones; 80% to 85% of them appeared once. The leading ten clones occupy approximately 15% of the sample. According to the study, the label for this sample's time point signals: baseline before first vaccination. Source: peripheral blood, taken on day 0 of AZD1222 vaccination. All receptors derive from an adult in good health.

The rearrangement uses TRBV10-1 and TRBJ2-1; 11 bases agree with TRBD2. The V segment lost 2 bases and the J segment 8 bases; nucleotides outside the gene matches: 5. Germline CDR1 reads WNHNN; CDR2 reads SYGVQD (reference sequence). The CDR3 contains 15 residues. CDR3 in amino acids: CASSETSGRCDEQFF. The CDR3 bases are TGCGCCAGCAGTGAGACTAGCGGGAGATGCGATGAGCAGTTCTTC.

The CDR3, as DNA: TGTGCCAGCAGCCGGGTGGGGGGTAATGAGCAGTTCTTC. Translation gives CASSRVGGNEQFF. The chain carries TRBV14 and TRBJ2-1; D perhaps matches TRBD2 (6 bases). Germline CDR1 is SGHDN and CDR2 is FVKESK. The CDR3 has 13 residues. V lost 4 bases to trimming and J lost 7 bases, with 11 bases between them.

The chain has TRBV28 and TRBJ1-3, with D tentatively TRBD1 (6 bases). The V end was cut by 5 bases, the J end by 4 bases, with 15 bases between. From germline, CDR1 is MDHEN and CDR2 SYDVKM. The CDR3 length is 15 residues. This chain's CDR3 is CASSKRGGGGNTIYF. The CDR3 DNA reads TGTGCCAGCAGTAAAAGGGGGGGCGGCGGAAACACCATATATTTT.

The rearrangement uses TRBV4-3 and TRBJ2-1; 12 bases map to TRBD2. Trimming took 4 bases from V and 4 from J; bases not matched to a gene: 8. CDR1 and CDR2 (germline): LGHNA, YSLEER. This CDR3 is built from 17 residues. The CDR3 DNA reads TGCGCCAGCAGCCCCGAACGGCTAGCGGGAGGGTACAATGAGCAGTTCTTC. The encoded protein is CASSPERLAGGYNEQFF.

The sample holds one count of this clone. The chain joins TRBV12-3 or TRBV12-4 to TRBJ1-1; D ambiguous. Trimming removed 6 bases at V and 4 bases at J, with 9 bases between. The CDR3 is 12 amino acids. CDR3 loop: CASRPPGTEAFF. CDR3 DNA sequence: TGTGCCAGCAGGCCCCCGGGCACTGAAGCTTTCTTT.

The V gene is TRBV19, the J gene TRBJ1-4, with TRBD1 matching 8 bases. V lost 10 bases, J lost 6 bases, and 10 bases stayed unmatched. The germline CDR1 and CDR2 sequences are LNHDA and SQIVND (reference sequence). The CDR3 has 14 amino acids. For the CDR3, the DNA is TGTGCCACCAGAGACAGGGGAGCAGATGAAAAACTGTTTTTT. Its translation: CATRDRGADEKLFF.

This chain links TRBV28 with TRBJ2-3; 8 nucleotides line up with TRBD2. Germline CDR1 and CDR2: MDHEN and SYDVKM. Trimming at V came to 5 bases and at J to 6 bases, leaving 16 bases not matched to a gene. The CDR3 is 17 amino acids. The CDR3 region is CASSPRSRGVVRDTQYF. The CDR3 DNA reads TGTGCCAGCAGTCCGCGCTCGCGGGGGGTGGTAAGGGATACGCAGTATTTT.

V and J are TRBV5-1 and TRBJ2-1; either TRBD1 or TRBD2 may fit D (5 bases each). Germline CDR1 is SGHRS and CDR2 is YFSETQ. V lost 5 bases and J 5 bases, leaving 5 bases between the germline ends. This CDR3 is 11 amino acids long. CDR3 region: CASRGDNEQFF. CDR3 DNA sequence: TGCGCCAGCAGGGGGGACAATGAGCAGTTCTTC.

The chain combines TRBV7-2 with TRBJ1-2, with a possible D match to TRBD1 (6 bases). The CDR3 spans 16 residues. V was shortened by 4 bases and J by 4 bases, with 19 bases between the two germline ends. Germline CDR1 SGHTA, CDR2 FQGNSA. The CDR3 DNA follows: TGTGCCAGCAGCTCGGGGGCAGGCGAACATGTCTATGGCTACACCTTC. It specifies CASSSGAGEHVYGYTF. The full variable domain, its missing parts supplied by reference TRBV7-2 and TRBJ1-2, is GAGVSQSPSNKVTEKGKDVELRCDPISGHTALYWYRQSLGQGLEFLIYFQGNSAPDKSGLPSDRFSAERTGGSVSTLTIQRTQQEDSAVYLCASSSGAGEHVYGYTFGSGTRLTVV.

The chain couples TRBV9 to TRBJ2-3; D uncertain. Germline CDR1 reads SGDLS; CDR2 reads YYNGEE. CDR3 length: 14 residues. Trimming cost V 0 bases and J 5 bases, with 10 bases left between them. In DNA, the CDR3 is TGTGCCAGCAGCGTAGATAGGGTAGGAGATACGCAGTATTTT. Encoded protein: CASSVDRVGDTQYF.

Comment on this clone: Because it lacks the conserved phenylalanine or tryptophan at the end, this CDR3 is likely a read error. The limits of the CDR3 on the DNA are not certain, so only TCRdb's listed CDR3 is given. The chain links TRBV11-2 to TRBJ2-7; TRBD1 reflects the table's D call only, with no check against the DNA. Germline CDR1 is SGHAT and CDR2 is FQNNGV. The CDR3 is made up of 12 amino acids, end residues included. CDR3 region: CASSPYRGLFVL.

In this sample, this clone turned up a few times. This rearrangement joins TRBV6-1 to TRBJ2-2, with 8 bases fitting TRBD1. Germline values: CDR1 MNHNS, CDR2 SASEGT. The CDR3 has 15 residues. The V gene end was trimmed by 6 bases and the J gene end by 6 bases; junction bases not matched to a gene: 9. CDR3 amino acids: CASRTPRQGSGELFF. The CDR3 DNA reads as TGTGCCAGCAGGACGCCGCGACAGGGGTCCGGGGAGCTGTTTTTT.

With respect to this clone: Other DNA sequences in the same sample also yield this CDR3. The chain joins TRBV12-3 or TRBV12-4 to TRBJ1-2, with 7 bases matching TRBD1. CDR3 size: 12 residues. J lost 4 bases, V lost 6 bases, and 2 bases had no gene match. The CDR3 DNA reads as TGTGCCAGCAGCGGGACAGTCTATGGCTACACCTTC. Encoded protein: CASSGTVYGYTF.

The chain couples TRBV7-2 to TRBJ1-5; TRBD1 might be the D (5 bases). Germline CDR1 SGHTA, CDR2 FQGNSA. The CDR3 extends over 15 amino acids. Trimming stripped 5 bases from V and 4 bases from J, with 15 bases between. For the CDR3, the DNA is TGTGCCAGCAGCGCTCACGTCCAGGGAAATCAGCCCCAGCATTTT. Protein sequence: CASSAHVQGNQPQHF.

The V gene is TRBV5-1, the J gene TRBJ2-7; D call uncertain. The germline gives CDR1 SGHRS, CDR2 YFSETQ. Trimming took off 0 bases at V and 6 bases at J, with 7 bases between the two ends. The CDR3 consists of 12 residues. CDR3 loop: CASSLELGEQYF. DNA for the CDR3: TGCGCCAGCAGCTTGGAATTAGGCGAGCAGTACTTC. Full variable domain (outside the CDR3, taken from reference TRBV5-1 and TRBJ2-7): KAGVTQTPRYLIKTRGQQVTLSCSPISGHRSVSWYQQTPGQGLQFLFEYFSETQRNKGNFPGRFSGRQFSNSRSEMNVSTLELGDSALYLCASSLELGEQYFGPGTRLTVT.

The chain uses TRBV15 and TRBJ1-4; 8 positions match TRBD1. This CDR3 spans 14 amino acids. J lost 3 bases, V lost 3 bases, and 0 bases had no gene match. CDR1 LNHNV and CDR2 YYDKDF come from the germline V gene (reference sequence). CDR3 sequence (DNA): TGTGCCACCAGCAGGGGACAGGCTAATGAAAAACTGTTTTTT. Its protein is CATSRGQANEKLFF.

V and J are TRBV11-3 and TRBJ2-7; D possibly matches TRBD1 or TRBD2 (6 bases each). Germline V gene sequence: CDR1 SGHNT, CDR2 YENEEA. V lost 4 bases to trimming and J lost 3 bases, with 13 bases between them. This CDR3 is 14 amino acids long. CDR3 residues: CASSSQEGGYEQYV. The DNA for the CDR3 is TGTGCCAGCAGCTCTCAGGAGGGGGGCTACGAGCAGTACGTC.

This sequence joins TRBV11-2 and TRBJ1-4; D unresolved. Trimming removed 5 bases from V and 8 bases from J, with 9 bases in between. The CDR3 covers 12 residues. Germline CDR1 reads SGHAT; CDR2 reads FQNNGV. CDR3 in DNA: TGTGCCAGCAGCCCCACGAGGGAAAAACTGTTTTTT. Its translation is CASSPTREKLFF.

The chain employs TRBV30 and TRBJ1-2; 10 bases are shared with TRBD1. In germline, CDR1 is GTSNPN, CDR2 SVGIG (reference sequence). J gave up 3 bases and V 1 base, and 20 bases lay outside the gene matches. The CDR3 runs to 20 residues. The CDR3 spells CAWSAPGQGSGTKGYYGYTF. CDR3 sequence (DNA): TGTGCCTGGAGTGCGCCGGGACAGGGGTCCGGCACAAAGGGGTACTATGGCTACACCTTC.

Regarding this clone: The same CDR3 also results from other DNA sequences found in this sample. V usage is TRBV7-9 and J usage is TRBJ1-2; maybe TRBD1 (5 bases). V lost 1 base and J 5 bases, leaving 11 bases between the germline ends. CDR1 SEHNR and CDR2 FQNEAQ come from the germline V gene (reference sequence). The CDR3 length is 14 residues. The CDR3 region has the DNA TGTGCCAGCAGCTTAGAGGCAGGGAGATATGGCTACACCTTC. Protein sequence: CASSLEAGRYGYTF.